Below, 17 T cell receptor beta chains from the same sample are listed, as sequenced in a study of T-cell memory formation after mild COVID-19. TCRdb re-called the 5' RACE reads through MiXCR, storing one row per CDR3 protein. The sample has more than 85,000 distinct CDR3 sequences, more than 9.5% seen once. The sample comprised PBMCs or a T cell subset sorted from them (not recorded which). The receptors come from a man younger than 30 who had mild COVID-19 (a few samples of this study predate the infection). Cell type and time point are not known.

This chain uses TRBV15 with TRBJ2-1, with no clear D. V lost 9 bases, J lost 0 bases, and 12 bases lay in between. Germline CDR1 and CDR2: LNHNV and YYDKDF (reference sequence). The CDR3 is made up of 14 amino acids. The CDR3 nucleotides read TGTGCCACTCGGACGGAGAGCTCCTACAATGAGCAGTTCTTC. Amino acids: CATRTESSYNEQFF.

V is TRBV4-1 and J is TRBJ2-3, with D maybe TRBD2 (6 bases). Trimming removed 5 bases at V and 1 base at J, with 19 bases between. Germline loops: CDR1 MGHRA, CDR2 YSYEKL. This CDR3 spans 17 amino acids. CDR3 protein: CASSSRISGVGTDTQYF. Written as DNA, the CDR3 is TGCGCCAGCAGCTCTCGTATTAGCGGTGTTGGCACAGATACGCAGTATTTT.

This clonotype appeared many times. J is TRBJ1-2 and V is TRBV6-5; D uncertain. V lost 6 bases to trimming and J lost 6 bases, with 14 bases between them. Germline loops: CDR1 MNHEY, CDR2 SVGAGI. This CDR3 region has 13 residues. The CDR3 protein is CASRPSGGDGYTF. The CDR3 DNA is TGTGCCAGCAGGCCTTCCGGTGGGGATGGCTACACCTTC.

The table lists this clonotype with a few counts. The chain combines TRBV5-1 with TRBJ1-5; 7 nucleotides line up with TRBD1. The CDR3 runs 15 residues. Losses at the gene ends were 0 bases for V and 3 bases for J; bases not matched to a gene: 3. Looked up from germline, CDR1 is SGHRS and CDR2 is YFSETQ. CDR3 residues: CASSLAGTDNQPQHF. In nucleotides, the CDR3 is TGCGCCAGCAGCTTGGCCGGGACAGACAATCAGCCCCAGCATTTT.

The rearrangement links TRBV4-1 to TRBJ1-5; D unclear. From germline, CDR1 is MGHRA and CDR2 YSYEKL. V gave up 1 base and J gave up 5 bases, with 15 bases separating them. This CDR3 is 16 amino acids long. Written as DNA, the CDR3 is TGCGCCAGCAGCCAAGGACCGATGGCAGTTGATCAGCCCCAGCATTTT. The encoded protein is CASSQGPMAVDQPQHF.

The V and J genes are TRBV6-6 and TRBJ2-3, with 10 positions matching TRBD1. CDR3 length: 14 amino acids. V shed 5 bases, J shed 3 bases, and the junction held 2 bases outside the gene matches. Germline loops: CDR1 MNHNY, CDR2 SVGAGI (reference sequence). The CDR3, as DNA: TGTGCCAGCAGTGGACAGGGGGGAACAGATACGCAGTATTTT. This translates into CASSGQGGTDTQYF.

Many counts were recorded for this clonotype. The genes are TRBV12-3 or TRBV12-4 and TRBJ2-7, with TRBD1 identical over 8 bases. The J segment lost 5 bases and the V segment lost 6 bases, leaving 3 bases of the junction unmatched. This CDR3 spans 12 amino acids. The CDR3 nucleotides read TGTGCCAGCAGGGACAGGGTCCACGAGCAGTACTTC. Translation gives CASRDRVHEQYF.

V gene TRBV20-1 combines with J gene TRBJ1-1, with TRBD1 matching over 7 bases. Germline CDR1 is DFQATT and CDR2 is SNEGSKA (reference sequence). CDR3 length: 13 amino acids. V trimming: 6 bases; J trimming: 7 bases; junction bases outside the gene matches: 11. This CDR3 reads CSAEDRARNEAFF. The CDR3 coding sequence is TGCAGTGCCGAAGACAGGGCTAGGAATGAAGCTTTCTTT.

This clonotype came up a few times. The rearrangement uses TRBV24-1 and TRBJ2-5, with TRBD1 matching over 9 bases. The CDR3 runs 15 residues. Germline CDR1 KGHDR, CDR2 SFDVKD. Trimming at V came to 2 bases and at J to 3 bases, leaving 3 bases not matched to a gene. DNA for the CDR3: TGTGCCACCAGTGATTGGGACAGGGAAAAAGAGACCCAGTACTTC. This codes for CATSDWDREKETQYF.

This clonotype appeared a few times. V gene TRBV5-4 combines with J gene TRBJ2-1; maybe TRBD2 (5 bases). The CDR3 has 13 amino acids. Trimming shortened V by 2 bases and J by 9 bases, and 12 bases separated the two germline ends. Germline CDR1 reads SGHNT; CDR2 reads YYREEE (reference sequence). CDR3 in DNA: TGTGCCAGCAGCTTCGGTGGAAGCGGTGAGCAGTTCTTC. Translating gives CASSFGGSGEQFF.

This clonotype has only a few counts. The chain carries TRBV4-1 and TRBJ2-5; 9 nucleotides align to TRBD2. Germline values: CDR1 MGHRA, CDR2 YSYEKL. The CDR3 contains 16 residues. V was clipped by 4 bases and J by 5 bases; unmatched bases: 11. The CDR3 protein is CASSPGAGGEGETQYF. CDR3 coding DNA: TGCGCCAGCAGCCCAGGGGCGGGAGGGGAAGGTGAGACCCAGTACTTC.

The chain recombines TRBV11-2 with TRBJ2-7; 8 bases map to TRBD1. Looked up from germline, CDR1 is SGHAT and CDR2 is FQNNGV. The CDR3 is made up of 14 amino acids. J lost 5 bases, V lost 6 bases, and 9 bases had no gene match. Here the CDR3 DNA reads TGTGCCAGCAGACGAACACAGGGGGAAAACGAGCAGTACTTC. Translation gives CASRRTQGENEQYF.

V usage is TRBV9 and J usage is TRBJ1-1; D gene ambiguous. Looked up from germline, CDR1 is SGDLS and CDR2 is YYNGEE. This CDR3 is 13 amino acids long. V dropped 5 bases and J dropped 9 bases, with 17 bases sitting between them. The CDR3 spells CASSATYGEQAFF. In DNA form, the CDR3 reads TGTGCCAGCAGTGCTACCTATGGAGAACAAGCTTTCTTT.

This clonotype was counted a few times. The rearrangement links TRBV3-1 to TRBJ1-2; D not resolved. In germline, CDR1 is LGHDT, CDR2 YNNKEL (reference sequence). The CDR3 covers 16 residues. Trimming took 2 bases from V and 0 from J, leaving 13 bases between them. The CDR3, as DNA: TGTGCCAGCAGCCAAATCCCAGCAGGTTCTAACTATGGCTACACCTTC. This sequence encodes CASSQIPAGSNYGYTF. The full variable domain, in which reference TRBV3-1 and TRBJ1-2 provide the parts outside the CDR3, is DTAVSQTPKYLVTQMGNDKSIKCEQNLGHDTMYWYKQDSKKFLKIMFSYNNKELIINETVPNRFSPKSPDKAHLNLHINSLELGDSAVYFCASSQIPAGSNYGYTFGSGTRLTVV.

This clonotype was found a few times. CDR3 nucleotides: TGTGCCAGCAGCCCCTGGGACATCTCCTACGAGCAGTACTTC. Amino acid sequence: CASSPWDISYEQYF. The V call is TRBV4-2, the J call TRBJ2-7, with D possibly TRBD1 on 6 matching bases. Germline loops: CDR1 LGHNA, CDR2 YNFKEQ. V was pared by 4 bases and J by 0 bases, with 10 bases between. The CDR3 sequence is 14 residues long.

The V and J genes are TRBV6-6 and TRBJ2-4; a weak D match, TRBD1 (5 bases). The CDR3 is 17 residues long. In germline, CDR1 is MNHNY, CDR2 SVGAGI (reference sequence). Deletions cut 0 bases from V and 0 bases from J, with 12 bases between. The chain's CDR3 is CASSYSMQGLAKNIQYF. CDR3 coding DNA: TGTGCCAGCAGTTACTCGATGCAGGGTCTAGCCAAAAACATTCAGTACTTC.

This clonotype was seen a few times. The chain couples TRBV5-1 to TRBJ2-5; possibly TRBD1 or TRBD2 for D (5 bases each). The length of the CDR3 is 14 residues. V gave up 2 bases and J gave up 5 bases, with 13 bases separating them. Germline CDR1 SGHRS, CDR2 YFSETQ. Written as DNA, the CDR3 is TGCGCCAGCAGCTTTATCGGGGCCCTGGAGACCCAGTACTTC. The encoded protein is CASSFIGALETQYF.